The rows below give T cell receptor beta chains drawn from one sample of a study of blood T cell repertoires in COVID-19. Some clones are missing from TCRdb's copy, which holds only in-frame ones; the method was immunoSEQ multiplex PCR. The table includes fewer than 200,000 clones, approximately 87% detected once. The sample consisted of PBMCs or T cells enriched from blood (not recorded which). Every receptor here comes from a woman in her 50s who had recovered from COVID-19. Each CDR3 is given with its conserved first and last residue. A D gene is named only where the DNA matches it firmly.

cdr3_length d_call j_call v_call cdr3_aa
18 NA TRBJ1-6 TRBV9 CASSKFPGRGGDNSPLHF
15 TRBD2 TRBJ2-3 TRBV5-1 CASSFSGGRSDTQYF
19 TRBD1 TRBJ2-1 TRBV5-1 CASSLTLPGQGRSYNEQFF
11 NA TRBJ1-2 TRBV30 CAWSLGVGYTF
14 NA TRBJ1-2 TRBV19 CASSIDRLDYGYTF
12 NA TRBJ1-6 TRBV25-1 CASEGPWSPLHF
16 TRBD2 TRBJ2-1 TRBV5-1 CASSPVAGLSYNEQFF
13 NA TRBJ1-2 TRBV5-1 CASSPEGDYGYTF
15 NA TRBJ1-1 TRBV25-1 CASSDGRTLNTEAFF
16 TRBD1 TRBJ2-6 TRBV27 CASSLWTGSGANVLTF
16 TRBD1 TRBJ1-2 TRBV27 CASSLSGDRAARGYTF
14 NA TRBJ1-5 TRBV2 CASSGRDLPQPQHF
16 TRBD2 TRBJ2-2 TRBV10-3 CAISEFTGGGTGELFF
12 NA TRBJ1-5 TRBV12-3/TRBV12-4 CATGGGPQPQHF
15 TRBD2 TRBJ2-2 TRBV7-9 CASRYPGTTGGELFF
16 NA TRBJ1-4 TRBV18 CASSPGFNLRNEKLFF
13 TRBD1 TRBJ2-3 TRBV10-3 CAVLQGPTDTQYF
13 NA TRBJ2-5 TRBV5-4 CASSLTGGETQYF
14 TRBD1 TRBJ2-2 TRBV27 CASSVRQGTGELFF
12 NA TRBJ2-2 TRBV18 CASERGTGELFF
14 NA TRBJ2-2 TRBV6-5 CASTGTTNTGELFF
15 NA TRBJ2-3 TRBV5-4 CASSLVGGTTDTQYF
15 NA TRBJ1-1 TRBV13 CASSLAPTGNTEAFF
15 NA TRBJ1-3 TRBV28 CASRPTGHSGNTIYF
14 NA TRBJ1-1 TRBV11-2 CASSLVRGGLGAFF
14 NA TRBJ2-1 TRBV10-3 CAISDPLGSSQQFF
15 NA TRBJ1-6 TRBV2 CASSEVKAPGSPLHF
13 NA TRBJ1-2 TRBV28 CASSPSGGYGYTF
15 NA TRBJ2-5 TRBV2 CASSEALRQGGTQYF
12 NA TRBJ1-2 TRBV7-9 CASSLEQAIYTF
15 NA TRBJ1-1 TRBV4-3 CASSQVGGGQAEAFF
14 NA TRBJ1-6 TRBV28 CAGGEARFNSPLHF
14 NA TRBJ1-3 TRBV5-1 CASSGQGSGNTIYF
15 TRBD1 TRBJ1-2 TRBV4-1 CASNYPGQGAHGYTF
14 NA TRBJ1-5 TRBV28 CASSSFESDQPQHF
16 TRBD2 TRBJ2-1 TRBV5-4 CASSRGLAGAYNEQFF
15 NA TRBJ1-1 TRBV14 CASSQEGAMNTEAFF
11 NA TRBJ1-1 TRBV6-1 CASSDDTEAFF
13 NA TRBJ1-4 TRBV29-1 CSTADSGGEKLFF
15 TRBD2 TRBJ2-5 TRBV11-2 CASSPLAGGKETQYF
13 NA TRBJ1-3 TRBV7-9 CASSLARVDTIYF
15 TRBD2 TRBJ2-1 TRBV13 CASSFRPTSGPEQFF
13 TRBD1 TRBJ2-1 TRBV15 CAKRQGTDNEQFF
15 TRBD2 TRBJ2-1 TRBV30 CAWRDLAGVSYEQFF
15 TRBD1 TRBJ2-1 TRBV7-9 CASSRRGQGDPEQFF
14 TRBD1 TRBJ2-5 TRBV5-4 CASSSPTGEETQYF
15 NA TRBJ1-4 TRBV11-2 CASSTLTSDKEKLFF
13 NA TRBJ2-3 TRBV11-2 CASSFGETDTQYF
15 NA TRBJ1-3 TRBV28 CASSLPRGTGNTIYF
15 NA TRBJ1-3 TRBV7-2 CASSLTVGEGNTIYF
15 TRBD1 TRBJ1-1 TRBV6-6 CASSYEGAHLTEAFF